This T cell receptor beta chain emerged from a study of blood T cell repertoires in COVID-19. The wider study: Collection of acute and convalescent COVID-19 samples took place in the United States, Italy and Spain. PBMCs, B-cell-depleted T cells, or T cells were the source of the cDNA or gDNA that made up the material.

Original analysis: Amplified reference gene primers provided the basis for estimating nucleated cell counts. The table came from immunoSEQ multiplex PCR; TCRdb's copy has only in-frame clones and leaves some out. The V and J calls and clone size were taken over from that table, and D and trimming were inferred from the DNA. The data show fewer than 250,000 clones, about four fifths seen once. Deletions cut 7 bases from V and 3 bases from J, with 15 bases between. This CDR3 is built from 14 residues. In germline, CDR1 is MDHEN, CDR2 SYDVKM. The V and J genes are TRBV28 and TRBJ1-2; the D gene is possibly TRBD1 (5 bases). Sample: peripheral blood. The clonotype comes from a woman between 50 and 59 years old with active or convalescent COVID-19. CDR3 sequence (DNA): TGTGCCAGCACCCCTATGGGGGGGGACTATGGCTACACCTTC. This gives the protein CASTPMGGDYGYTF.